The 32 T cell receptor beta chains in this list originate from one sample, sequenced in a study of PD-L1 blockade in urothelial cancer. Clones were read by immunoSEQ multiplex PCR, and TCRdb kept only the in-frame ones, dropping some. The sample lists tens of thousands of clones; around 84% were seen once. The source was PBMCs, collected around atezolizumab (anti-PD-L1) treatment. The receptors shown here come from a man between 65 and 80 years old with urothelial cancer.

This clone was seen only once. The chain combines TRBV10-2 with TRBJ2-7, with D perhaps TRBD2 (6 bases). V lost 3 bases, J lost 0 bases, and 15 bases lay in between. The CDR3 sequence is 16 residues long. The germline V gene has CDR1 WSHSY and CDR2 SAAADI. As DNA, the CDR3 is TGCGCCAGCAGTGAATGGGCGGGATCGAGCTCCTACGAGCAGTACTTC. Translating gives CASSEWAGSSSYEQYF.

This chain links TRBV10-3 with TRBJ1-3; D is uncertain. This CDR3 contains 13 residues. Germline lookup yields CDR1 ENHRY and CDR2 SYGVKD. V was pared by 2 bases and J by 8 bases, with 10 bases between. In DNA form, the CDR3 reads TGTGCCATCAGTGAGGGGATGGGAGACACCATATATTTT. Translation gives CAISEGMGDTIYF.

This sequence joins TRBV19 and TRBJ1-1; TRBD1 matches 7 bases. This CDR3 region has 13 residues. CDR1 LNHDA and CDR2 SQIVND come from the germline V gene (reference sequence). V shed 7 bases, J shed 4 bases, and the junction held 6 bases outside the gene matches. CDR3 protein: CASNVRGPTEAFF. The DNA for the CDR3 is TGTGCCAGTAACGTAAGGGGGCCCACTGAAGCTTTCTTT.

V is TRBV6-6 and J is TRBJ1-1; the D is unclear. CDR1 and CDR2 from the germline V gene are MNHNY and SVGAGI (reference sequence). Trimming took 2 bases from V and 7 from J, leaving 8 bases between them. CDR3 length equals 12 residues. The CDR3 DNA sequence: TGTGCCAGCAGTTACGTAAGTAGTGAAGCTTTCTTT. Protein product: CASSYVSSEAFF.

V is TRBV6-5 and J is TRBJ2-7, with 8 positions matching TRBD2. The germline V gene encodes CDR1 MNHEY and CDR2 SVGAGI. The CDR3 runs to 14 residues. V lost 7 bases, J lost 7 bases, and 12 bases stayed unmatched. In DNA form, the CDR3 reads TGTGCCAGCATCAACCCCGGGAGGGCCTGGGAGCAGTACTTC. Amino acids: CASINPGRAWEQYF.

The V and J genes are TRBV2 and TRBJ1-5; D call uncertain. The germline V gene has CDR1 SNHLY and CDR2 FYNNEI. V was cut by 10 bases and J by 3 bases, with 13 bases left in between. This CDR3 comprises 13 residues. CDR3 in amino acids: CATTNHSNQPQHF. As DNA, the CDR3 is TGTGCCACCACCAATCACTCCAATCAGCCCCAGCATTTT.

The chain recombines TRBV15 with TRBJ2-1, with 7 bases matching TRBD2. The J segment lost 2 bases and the V segment lost 3 bases, leaving 10 bases of the junction unmatched. Germline V gene lookup returns CDR1 LNHNV and CDR2 YYDKDF (reference sequence). The CDR3 contains 17 residues. The CDR3 protein is CATSRRGGRETYNEQFF. In nucleotides, the CDR3 is TGTGCCACCAGCAGGCGCGGTGGGAGGGAGACCTACAATGAGCAGTTCTTC.

The chain links TRBV6-5 to TRBJ1-1; the D is unclear. The CDR3 covers 14 residues. V lost 8 bases to trimming and J lost 6 bases, with 19 bases between them. Germline V gene lookup returns CDR1 MNHEY and CDR2 SVGAGI. The CDR3, as DNA: TGTGCCAGCCGGCGTGCAATCAGCGAGGCTGAAGCTTTCTTT. It translates to CASRRAISEAEAFF.

This chain joins TRBV5-8 and TRBJ2-2; D not resolved. V dropped 4 bases and J dropped 5 bases, with 9 bases sitting between them. The CDR3 extends over 13 amino acids. CDR1 and CDR2 from the germline V gene are SGHTS and YDEGEE. The CDR3 DNA reads TGTGCCAGCAGCGCCAGGCAGACCGGGGAGCTGTTTTTT. This codes for CASSARQTGELFF.

The chain couples TRBV6-1 to TRBJ1-1; possible D gene TRBD1, 5 bases. The CDR3 is made up of 13 amino acids. Germline-derived CDR1 and CDR2 are MNHNS and SASEGT. V was clipped by 5 bases and J by 4 bases, with 11 bases between them. As DNA, the CDR3 is TGTGCCAGCAGTCCGCGGGGGGGCACTGAAGCTTTCTTT. Encoded protein: CASSPRGGTEAFF.

The chain combines TRBV5-1 with TRBJ2-7, with a possible D match to TRBD1 (6 bases). Germline V CDR1 and CDR2: SGHRS, YFSETQ. The V end was cut by 3 bases, the J end by 0 bases, with 10 bases between. CDR3 length: 14 residues. The CDR3 DNA reads TGCGCCAGCAGCTCCGACAGGAGCTCCTACGAGCAGTACTTC. This translates into CASSSDRSSYEQYF.

The rearrangement uses TRBV5-4 and TRBJ2-1; the match to TRBD2 covers 10 bases. V gave up 2 bases and J gave up 7 bases; unmatched junction bases: 6. The germline V gene encodes CDR1 SGHNT and CDR2 YYREEE (reference sequence). The CDR3 runs to 15 residues. This CDR3 reads CASSLQLAGKNEQFF. As DNA, the CDR3 is TGTGCCAGCAGCTTACAACTAGCGGGAAAAAATGAGCAGTTCTTC.

CDR3 amino acids: CASSWGGTGANVLTF. The CDR3 DNA is TGCGCCAGCAGTTGGGGGGGGACTGGGGCCAACGTCCTGACTTTC. The J gene is TRBJ2-6, the V gene TRBV5-1, with TRBD2 matching over 7 bases. Germline V gives CDR1 SGHRS, CDR2 YFSETQ. This CDR3 region has 15 residues. The junction had 4 bases not matched to a gene; V was cut back by 5 bases and J by 2 bases.

J is TRBJ2-2 and V is TRBV7-2; tentative D call: TRBD2 (5 bases). This CDR3 has 17 amino acids. Germline V CDR1 and CDR2: SGHTA, FQGNSA. Trimming shortened V by 4 bases and J by 2 bases, and 17 bases separated the two germline ends. CDR3: CASSSPPSGGNTGELFF. Written as DNA, the CDR3 is TGTGCCAGCAGCTCCCCTCCCAGCGGAGGAAACACCGGGGAGCTGTTTTTT. The whole variable domain, filled in from reference TRBV7-2 and TRBJ2-2, reads GAGVSQSPSNKVTEKGKDVELRCDPISGHTALYWYRQSLGQGLEFLIYFQGNSAPDKSGLPSDRFSAERTGGSVSTLTIQRTQQEDSAVYLCASSSPPSGGNTGELFFGEGSRLTVL.

In its sample, this clone was seen a few times. The gene calls are TRBV5-1 and TRBJ2-7; 10 bases map to TRBD1. Per the germline V gene, CDR1 is SGHRS and CDR2 is YFSETQ. This CDR3 is 15 amino acids long. Trimming cost V 0 bases and J 12 bases; bases outside gene matches: 12. The CDR3 spells CASSLAEDRGKGSYF. In nucleotides, the CDR3 is TGCGCCAGCAGCTTGGCCGAGGACAGGGGGAAGGGATCGTACTTC.

This chain joins TRBV29-1 and TRBJ2-3; possibly TRBD1 for D (6 bases). Germline V lookup: CDR1 SQVTM, CDR2 ANQGSEA. The length of the CDR3 is 14 residues. Trimming took off 1 base at V and 5 bases at J, with 13 bases between the two ends. The CDR3 DNA follows: TGCAGCGTTGAAGGTCCAGGGGTAAGAGATACGCAGTATTTT. Residues: CSVEGPGVRDTQYF.

V is TRBV5-4 and J is TRBJ2-1, with a possible D match to TRBD2 (6 bases). There are 12 residues in the CDR3. V gave up 4 bases and J gave up 9 bases, with 11 bases separating them. Germline values: CDR1 SGHNT, CDR2 YYREEE (reference sequence). The CDR3 DNA follows: TGTGCCAGCAGCGGGAGGTCCAGTGAGCAGTTCTTC. Its translation is CASSGRSSEQFF.

The chain uses TRBV5-4 and TRBJ2-3, with 12 bases identical to TRBD2. CDR3 size: 18 residues. The trim removed 4 bases at V and 5 bases at J, leaving 14 bases unmatched. From germline, CDR1 is SGHNT and CDR2 YYREEE (reference sequence). Here the CDR3 DNA reads TGTGCCAGCAGCCCCTCTCCTTGGACTAGCGGGAATGAAGATACGCAGTATTTT. Its translation is CASSPSPWTSGNEDTQYF.

The V call is TRBV6-6, the J call TRBJ2-2, with D possibly TRBD2 on 5 matching bases. With 7 bases removed from V and 8 bases from J, the gap between germline ends came to 17 bases. CDR1 and CDR2 from the germline V gene are MNHNY and SVGAGI (reference sequence). The CDR3 spans 14 residues. CDR3 residues: CASTLDGGSGELFF. CDR3 nucleotide sequence: TGTGCCAGCACCCTGGACGGAGGTAGTGGGGAGCTGTTTTTT.

The rearrangement joins TRBV7-3 to TRBJ1-4; D may be TRBD1 (6 bases). The CDR3 extends over 16 amino acids. The V gene lost 2 bases and the J gene lost 6 bases, with 16 bases spanning the gap. The V gene's germline CDR1 is SGHTA and CDR2 FQGTGA. The chain's CDR3 is CASSLQPAGVDEKLFF. CDR3 sequence (DNA): TGTGCCAGCAGCTTACAGCCAGCAGGGGTGGATGAAAAACTGTTTTTT.

A few counts support this clone. The chain uses TRBV6-5 and TRBJ2-7, with D maybe TRBD1 (5 bases). Germline V gene lookup returns CDR1 MNHEY and CDR2 SVGAGI. V was trimmed by 0 bases and J by 5 bases, leaving 17 bases between them. The CDR3 covers 16 residues. The CDR3 DNA is TGTGCCAGCAGTTACTCGAGTCCAGGGTGGGTAGACGAGCAGTACTTC. It is translated as CASSYSSPGWVDEQYF.

V usage is TRBV11-2 and J usage is TRBJ2-1, with TRBD2 identical over 7 bases. Germline V gene lookup returns CDR1 SGHAT and CDR2 FQNNGV. The V and J ends lost 4 bases and 5 bases, in that order; junction bases with no gene match: 11. The CDR3 is made up of 16 amino acids. CDR3 in DNA: TGTGCCAGCAGCTGGAGTGGGGGAGGGCCCCACAATGAGCAGTTCTTC. Its translation: CASSWSGGGPHNEQFF.

This rearrangement joins TRBV19 to TRBJ2-4, with 9 bases matching TRBD1. V lost 7 bases to trimming and J lost 1 base; unmatched junction nucleotides: 5. CDR3 length: 15 amino acids. Germline V gene lookup returns CDR1 LNHDA and CDR2 SQIVND (reference sequence). The CDR3: CASTRDRDAKNIQYF. CDR3 in DNA: TGTGCCAGTACCCGGGACAGGGATGCCAAAAACATTCAGTACTTC.

The rearrangement joins TRBV6-1 to TRBJ1-2; 8 nucleotides line up with TRBD1. CDR3 length: 15 residues. V was pared by 11 bases and J by 2 bases, with 13 bases of the junction left unmatched. Germline loops: CDR1 MNHNS, CDR2 SASEGT. Here the CDR3 reads CAASPLTGENYGYTF. The CDR3 DNA follows: TGTGCCGCCTCCCCGTTGACAGGGGAGAACTATGGCTACACCTTC.

This chain links TRBV5-1 with TRBJ2-2, with D possibly TRBD1 on 5 matching bases. Trimming shortened V by 4 bases and J by 3 bases, and 13 bases separated the two germline ends. CDR3 length equals 15 residues. The germline gives CDR1 SGHRS, CDR2 YFSETQ. As DNA, the CDR3 is TGCGCCAGCAGCACCAGGGATGGCGACACCGGGGAGCTGTTTTTT. Its translation is CASSTRDGDTGELFF.

CDR3 in amino acids: CASSLLAGAYEQYF. The DNA for the CDR3 is TGTGCCAGCAGCCTACTAGCGGGGGCCTACGAGCAGTACTTC. The chain combines TRBV7-9 with TRBJ2-7, with 11 positions matching TRBD2. CDR3 length equals 14 residues. Germline-derived CDR1 and CDR2 are SEHNR and FQNEAQ (reference sequence). Trimming at V came to 5 bases and at J to 2 bases, leaving 2 bases not matched to a gene.

The J gene is TRBJ2-5, the V gene TRBV10-3; D is possibly TRBD2 (5 bases). Germline assignment: CDR1 ENHRY and CDR2 SYGVKD. The CDR3 is 14 amino acids. V was pared by 5 bases and J by 5 bases, with 15 bases between. For the CDR3, the DNA is TGTGCCATCAGTTCATCGGAGGTTGAGGAGACCCAGTACTTC. Translated, it gives CAISSSEVEETQYF.

This clone was recorded a few times. The chain links TRBV7-2 to TRBJ2-7; 10 nucleotides agree with TRBD1. With V trimmed by 5 bases and J by 4 bases, 5 bases remained unmatched. Per the germline V gene, CDR1 is SGHTA and CDR2 is FQGNSA. CDR3 size: 14 residues. The CDR3 region is CASSGGTGDYEQYF. The CDR3 DNA reads as TGTGCCAGCAGCGGAGGGACAGGGGATTACGAGCAGTACTTC.

The chain links TRBV10-2 to TRBJ2-3, with D unclear. V was shortened by 3 bases and J by 11 bases, with 12 bases between the two germline ends. The CDR3 extends over 12 amino acids. From germline, CDR1 is WSHSY and CDR2 SAAADI. The CDR3 spells CASSDDKRKQYF. The CDR3, as DNA: TGCGCCAGCAGTGACGACAAGAGAAAGCAGTATTTT.

The chain carries TRBV18 and TRBJ2-7; 12 nucleotides agree with TRBD2. The V segment lost 3 bases and the J segment 0 bases; nucleotides outside the gene matches: 12. Germline CDR1 reads KGHSH; CDR2 reads LQKENI. The CDR3 extends over 19 amino acids. The CDR3 loop reads CASSPLPGTSGSSSYEQYF. The DNA of the CDR3 is TGTGCCAGCTCACCCCTCCCCGGGACTAGCGGGTCCAGCTCCTACGAGCAGTACTTC.

The gene calls are TRBV19 and TRBJ2-7; D unresolved. Looked up from germline, CDR1 is LNHDA and CDR2 is SQIVND (reference sequence). V was clipped by 5 bases and J by 3 bases, with 11 bases between them. There are 13 residues in the CDR3. Here the CDR3 reads CASSLAGRYEQYF. As DNA, the CDR3 is TGTGCCAGTAGTTTGGCTGGTCGCTACGAGCAGTACTTC.

V gene TRBV28 combines with J gene TRBJ1-3; D is undetermined. Germline V gives CDR1 MDHEN, CDR2 SYDVKM. Trimming removed 1 base at V and 4 bases at J, with 2 bases between. The CDR3 is 12 residues long. The CDR3 spells CASSLSGNTIYF. CDR3 DNA sequence: TGTGCCAGCAGTTTATCGGGAAACACCATATATTTT.